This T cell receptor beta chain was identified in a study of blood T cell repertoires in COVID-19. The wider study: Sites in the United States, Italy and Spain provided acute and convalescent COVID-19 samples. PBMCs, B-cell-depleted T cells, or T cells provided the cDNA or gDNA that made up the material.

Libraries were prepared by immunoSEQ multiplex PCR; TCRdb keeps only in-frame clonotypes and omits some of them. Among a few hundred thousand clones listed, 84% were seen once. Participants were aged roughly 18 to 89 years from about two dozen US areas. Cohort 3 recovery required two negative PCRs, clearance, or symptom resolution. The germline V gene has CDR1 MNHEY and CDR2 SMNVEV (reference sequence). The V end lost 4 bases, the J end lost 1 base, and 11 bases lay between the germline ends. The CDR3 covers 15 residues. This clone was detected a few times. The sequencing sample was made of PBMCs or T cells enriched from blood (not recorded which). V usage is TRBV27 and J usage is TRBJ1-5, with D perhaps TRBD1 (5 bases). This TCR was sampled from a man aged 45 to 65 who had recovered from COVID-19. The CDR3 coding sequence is TGTGCCAGCAGTTCCGACAGTATAAGCAATCAGCCCCAGCATTTT. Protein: CASSSDSISNQPQHF.